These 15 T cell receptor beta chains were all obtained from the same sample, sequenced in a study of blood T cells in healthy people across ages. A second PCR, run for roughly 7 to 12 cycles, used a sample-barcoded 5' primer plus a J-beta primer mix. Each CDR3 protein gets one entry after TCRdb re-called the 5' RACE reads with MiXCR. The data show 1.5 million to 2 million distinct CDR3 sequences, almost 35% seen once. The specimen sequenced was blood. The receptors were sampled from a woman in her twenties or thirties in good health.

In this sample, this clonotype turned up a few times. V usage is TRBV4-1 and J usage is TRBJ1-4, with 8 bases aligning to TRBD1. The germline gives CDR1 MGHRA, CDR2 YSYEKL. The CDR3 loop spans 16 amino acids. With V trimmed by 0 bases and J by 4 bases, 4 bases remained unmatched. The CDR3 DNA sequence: TGCGCCAGCAGCCAAGATGGGACAGGAAATAATGAAAAACTGTTTTTT. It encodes CASSQDGTGNNEKLFF.

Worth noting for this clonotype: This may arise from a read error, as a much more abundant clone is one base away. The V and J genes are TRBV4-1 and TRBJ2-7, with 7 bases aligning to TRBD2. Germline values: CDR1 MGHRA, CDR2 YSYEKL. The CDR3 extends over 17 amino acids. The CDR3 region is CASSQSGGGVLSYGQYF. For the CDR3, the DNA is TGCGCCAGCAGCCAGAGTGGCGGGGGAGTCCTCTCCTACGGGCAGTACTTC.

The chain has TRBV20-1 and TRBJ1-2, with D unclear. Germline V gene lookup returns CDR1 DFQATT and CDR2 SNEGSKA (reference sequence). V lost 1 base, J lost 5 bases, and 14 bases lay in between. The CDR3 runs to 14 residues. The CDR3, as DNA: TGCAGTGCTAGAGGACCCTTGCCGGAGTATGGCTACACCTTC. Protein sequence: CSARGPLPEYGYTF.

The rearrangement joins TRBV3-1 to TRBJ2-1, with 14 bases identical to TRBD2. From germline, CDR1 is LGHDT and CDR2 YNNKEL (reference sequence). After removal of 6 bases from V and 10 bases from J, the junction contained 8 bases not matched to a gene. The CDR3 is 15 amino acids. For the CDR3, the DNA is TGTGCCAGCAGTCCGACTAGCGGGGGGGATCGGGAGCAGTTCTTC. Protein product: CASSPTSGGDREQFF.

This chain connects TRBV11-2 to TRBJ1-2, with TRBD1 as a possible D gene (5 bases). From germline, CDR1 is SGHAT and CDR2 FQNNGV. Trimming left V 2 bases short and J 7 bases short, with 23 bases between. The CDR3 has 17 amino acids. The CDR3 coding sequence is TGTGCCAGCAGCTTAACGGGGCGTGGCAGGCAGGGCAGTGGCTACACCTTC. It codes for CASSLTGRGRQGSGYTF.

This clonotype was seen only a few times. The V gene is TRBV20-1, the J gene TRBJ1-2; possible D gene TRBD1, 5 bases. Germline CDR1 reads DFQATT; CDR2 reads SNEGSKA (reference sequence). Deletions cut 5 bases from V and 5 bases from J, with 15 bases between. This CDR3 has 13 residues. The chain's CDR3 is CSAASTGNYGYTF. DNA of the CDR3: TGCAGTGCTGCATCTACAGGAAATTATGGCTACACCTTC.

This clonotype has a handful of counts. The CDR3 protein is CSASGRGRNYGYTF. DNA of the CDR3: TGCAGTGCTAGTGGCAGGGGGCGTAACTATGGCTACACCTTC. This chain connects TRBV20-1 to TRBJ1-2; 8 bases are a match to TRBD1. V gave up 3 bases and J gave up 1 base; unmatched junction bases: 4. The CDR3 loop spans 14 amino acids. CDR1 is DFQATT and CDR2 is SNEGSKA in the germline V gene (reference sequence).

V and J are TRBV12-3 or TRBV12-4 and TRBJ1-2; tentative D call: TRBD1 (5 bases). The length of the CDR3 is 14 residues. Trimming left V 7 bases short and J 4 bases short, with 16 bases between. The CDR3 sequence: CASILGDSSYGYTF. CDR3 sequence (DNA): TGTGCCAGCATCTTAGGAGACAGCAGCTATGGCTACACCTTC.

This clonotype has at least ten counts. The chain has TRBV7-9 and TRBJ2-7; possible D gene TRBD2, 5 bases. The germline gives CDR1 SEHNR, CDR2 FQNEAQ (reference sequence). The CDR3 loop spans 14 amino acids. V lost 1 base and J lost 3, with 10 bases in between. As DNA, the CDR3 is TGTGCCAGCAGCTTAGACGGGGTCCGCTACGAGCAGTACTTC. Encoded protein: CASSLDGVRYEQYF.

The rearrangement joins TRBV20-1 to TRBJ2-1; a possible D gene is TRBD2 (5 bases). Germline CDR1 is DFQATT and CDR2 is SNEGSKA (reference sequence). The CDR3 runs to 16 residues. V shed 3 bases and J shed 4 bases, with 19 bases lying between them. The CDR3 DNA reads TGCAGTGCTAGGAGCAGGTTCCCAACGGGATACAATGAGCAGTTCTTC. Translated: CSARSRFPTGYNEQFF.

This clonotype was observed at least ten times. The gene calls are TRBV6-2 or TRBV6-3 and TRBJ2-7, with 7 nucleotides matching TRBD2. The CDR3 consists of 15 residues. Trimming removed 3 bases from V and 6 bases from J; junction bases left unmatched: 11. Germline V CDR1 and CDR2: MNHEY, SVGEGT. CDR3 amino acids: CASSYITSGKGEQYF. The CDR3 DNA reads TGTGCCAGCAGTTATATCACCAGCGGGAAAGGCGAGCAGTACTTC.

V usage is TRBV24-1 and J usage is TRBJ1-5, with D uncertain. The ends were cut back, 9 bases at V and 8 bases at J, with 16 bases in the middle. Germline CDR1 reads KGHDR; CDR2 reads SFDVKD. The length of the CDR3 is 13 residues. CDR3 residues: CATGAGNGEPQHF. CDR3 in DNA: TGTGCCACCGGAGCGGGGAATGGGGAGCCCCAGCATTTT.

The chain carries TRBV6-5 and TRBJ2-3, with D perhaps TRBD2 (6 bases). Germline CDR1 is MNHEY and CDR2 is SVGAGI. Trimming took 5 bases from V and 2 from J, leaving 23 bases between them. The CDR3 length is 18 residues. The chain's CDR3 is CASSHVPGLLRYTDTQYF. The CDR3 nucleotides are TGTGCCAGCAGTCACGTTCCTGGACTACTCAGATACACAGATACGCAGTATTTT.

CDR3 in DNA: TGCGCCAGCAGCCGGCCCCTGGGACAGGGTAGCTACGAGCAGTACTTC. Encoded protein: CASSRPLGQGSYEQYF. The V gene is TRBV4-1, the J gene TRBJ2-7; 9 nucleotides match TRBD1. Germline V gives CDR1 MGHRA, CDR2 YSYEKL. The CDR3 sequence is 16 residues long. V shed 4 bases, J shed 3 bases, and the junction held 10 bases outside the gene matches.

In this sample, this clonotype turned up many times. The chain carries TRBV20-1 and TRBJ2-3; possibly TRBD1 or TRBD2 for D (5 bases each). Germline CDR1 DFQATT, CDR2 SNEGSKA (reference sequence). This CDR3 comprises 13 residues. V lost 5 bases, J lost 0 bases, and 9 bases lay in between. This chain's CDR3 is CSAGTYSTDTQYF. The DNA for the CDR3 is TGCAGTGCTGGGACGTATAGCACAGATACGCAGTATTTT.